What follows describes a single T cell receptor (beta chain). V lost 5 bases to trimming and J lost 2 bases, with 7 bases between them. The CDR3 is made up of 13 amino acids. Germline V gene data show CDR1 as SNHLY and CDR2 as FYNNEI. Only in-frame clones appear in the TCRdb table, and some are missing; sequencing was by immunoSEQ multiplex PCR. The repertoire holds 95,000 to 100,000 clones, with roughly 85% as singletons. The source of the sample is a study of identifying expanded T cells in peripheral blood. Material for sequencing was blood. The TCR originated in a person aged 18 to 70 in good health. The chain employs TRBV2 and TRBJ2-1, with D unclear. The CDR3 DNA reads TGTGCCAGCAGTTTCTTTCCCTACAATGAGCAGTTCTTC. Translation gives CASSFFPYNEQFF.